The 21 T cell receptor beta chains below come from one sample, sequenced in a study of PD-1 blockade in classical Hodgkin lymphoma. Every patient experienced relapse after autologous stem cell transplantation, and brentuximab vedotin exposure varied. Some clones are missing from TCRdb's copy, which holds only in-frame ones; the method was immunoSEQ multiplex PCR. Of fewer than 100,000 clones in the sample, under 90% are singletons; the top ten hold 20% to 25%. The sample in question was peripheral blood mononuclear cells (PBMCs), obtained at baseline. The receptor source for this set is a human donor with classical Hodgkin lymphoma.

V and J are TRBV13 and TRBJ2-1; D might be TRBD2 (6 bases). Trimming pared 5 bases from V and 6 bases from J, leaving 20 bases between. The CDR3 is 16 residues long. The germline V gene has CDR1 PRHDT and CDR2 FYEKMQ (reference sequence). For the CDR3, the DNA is TGTGCCAGCAGCCTAACTAGACTAGACTTGAGCAATGAGCAGTTCTTC. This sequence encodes CASSLTRLDLSNEQFF.

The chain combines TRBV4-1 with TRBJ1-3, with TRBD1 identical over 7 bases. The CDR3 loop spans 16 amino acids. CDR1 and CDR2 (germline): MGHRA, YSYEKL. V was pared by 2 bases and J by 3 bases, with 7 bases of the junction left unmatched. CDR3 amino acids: CASSQPWTGYGNTIYF. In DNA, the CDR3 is TGCGCCAGCAGCCAACCTTGGACAGGCTATGGAAACACCATATATTTT.

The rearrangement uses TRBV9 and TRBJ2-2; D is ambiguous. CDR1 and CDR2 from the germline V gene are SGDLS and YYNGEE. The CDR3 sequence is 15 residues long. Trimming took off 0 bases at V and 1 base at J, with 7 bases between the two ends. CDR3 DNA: TGTGCCAGCAGCGTAGTGGTGGGGAACACCGGGGAGCTGTTTTTT. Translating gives CASSVVVGNTGELFF.

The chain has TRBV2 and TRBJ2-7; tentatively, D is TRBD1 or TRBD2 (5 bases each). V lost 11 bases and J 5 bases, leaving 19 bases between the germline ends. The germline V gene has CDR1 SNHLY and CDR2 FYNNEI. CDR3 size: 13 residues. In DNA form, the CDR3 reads TGTGCCGGGGGTGTGGGACGCAGGAACGAGCAGTACTTC. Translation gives CAGGVGRRNEQYF.

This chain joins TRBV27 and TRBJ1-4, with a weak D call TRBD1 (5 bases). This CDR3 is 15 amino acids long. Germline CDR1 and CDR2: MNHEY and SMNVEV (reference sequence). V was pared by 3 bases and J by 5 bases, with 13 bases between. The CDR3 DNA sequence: TGTGCCAGCAGTTTTTATCGGCCAGGGAATGAAAAACTGTTTTTT. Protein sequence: CASSFYRPGNEKLFF.

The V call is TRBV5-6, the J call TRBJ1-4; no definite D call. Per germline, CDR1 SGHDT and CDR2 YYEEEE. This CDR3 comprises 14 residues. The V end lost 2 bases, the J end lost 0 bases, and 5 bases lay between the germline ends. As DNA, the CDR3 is TGTGCCAGCAGCTTCGGGGCAACTAATGAAAAACTGTTTTTT. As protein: CASSFGATNEKLFF.

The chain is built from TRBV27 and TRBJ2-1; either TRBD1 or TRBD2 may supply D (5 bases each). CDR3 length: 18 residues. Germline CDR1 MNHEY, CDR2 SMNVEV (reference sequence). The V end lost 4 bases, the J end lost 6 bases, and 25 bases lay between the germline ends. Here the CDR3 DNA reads TGTGCCAGCAGTTACTCCGTCCCCGGGACCCGCGAACGCAATGAGCAGTTCTTC. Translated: CASSYSVPGTRERNEQFF.

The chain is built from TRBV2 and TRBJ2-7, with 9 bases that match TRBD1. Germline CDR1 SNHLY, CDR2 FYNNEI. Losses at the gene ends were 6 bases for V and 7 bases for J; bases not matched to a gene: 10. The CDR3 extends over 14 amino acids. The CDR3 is CASSAGQGLVEQYF. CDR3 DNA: TGTGCCAGCAGCGCGGGACAGGGTCTTGTGGAGCAGTACTTC. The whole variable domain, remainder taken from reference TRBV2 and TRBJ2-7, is EPEVTQTPSHQVTQMGQEVILRCVPISNHLYFYWYRQILGQKVEFLVSFYNNEISEKSEIFDDQFSVERPDGSNFTLKIRSTKLEDSAMYFCASSAGQGLVEQYFGPGTRLTVT.

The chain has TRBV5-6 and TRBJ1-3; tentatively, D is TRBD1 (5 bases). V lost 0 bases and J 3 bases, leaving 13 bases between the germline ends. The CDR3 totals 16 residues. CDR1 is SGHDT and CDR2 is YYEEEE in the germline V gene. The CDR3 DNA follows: TGTGCCAGCAGCTTGGCGGGACGGAGGGATGGAAACACCATATATTTT. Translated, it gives CASSLAGRRDGNTIYF.

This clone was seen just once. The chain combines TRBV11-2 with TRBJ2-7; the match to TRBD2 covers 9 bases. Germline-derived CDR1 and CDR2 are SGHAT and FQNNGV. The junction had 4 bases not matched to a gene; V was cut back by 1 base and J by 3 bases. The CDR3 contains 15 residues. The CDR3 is CASSLGLAEIYEQYF. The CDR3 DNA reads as TGTGCCAGCAGCTTAGGACTAGCGGAGATCTACGAGCAGTACTTC.

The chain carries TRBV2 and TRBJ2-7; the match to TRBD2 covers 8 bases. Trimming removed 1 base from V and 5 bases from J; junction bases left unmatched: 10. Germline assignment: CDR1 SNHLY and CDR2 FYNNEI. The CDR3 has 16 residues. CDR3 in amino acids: CASSEDWRLAGNEQYF. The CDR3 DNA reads TGTGCCAGCAGTGAAGATTGGCGGCTAGCGGGTAACGAGCAGTACTTC.

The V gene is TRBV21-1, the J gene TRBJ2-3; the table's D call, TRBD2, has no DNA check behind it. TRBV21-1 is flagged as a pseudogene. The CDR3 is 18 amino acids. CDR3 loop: CASSKGPRGTSEVDTQYF. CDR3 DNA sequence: TGTGCCAGCAGCAAAGGCCCCAGGGGGACTAGCGAGGTGGATACGCAGTATTTT.

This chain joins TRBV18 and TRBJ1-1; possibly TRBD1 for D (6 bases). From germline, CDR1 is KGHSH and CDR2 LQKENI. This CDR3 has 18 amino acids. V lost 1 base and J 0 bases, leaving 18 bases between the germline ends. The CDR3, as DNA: TGTGCCAGCTCACCACTAGTTAGGGGGACCTTAATGAACACTGAAGCTTTCTTT. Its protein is CASSPLVRGTLMNTEAFF.

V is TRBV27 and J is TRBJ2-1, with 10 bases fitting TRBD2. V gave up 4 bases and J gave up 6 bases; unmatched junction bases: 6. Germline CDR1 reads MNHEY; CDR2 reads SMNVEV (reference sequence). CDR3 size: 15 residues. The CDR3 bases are TGTGCCAGCAGTTCGAGCGGGAGGGCCATCAATGAGCAGTTCTTC. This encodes CASSSSGRAINEQFF.

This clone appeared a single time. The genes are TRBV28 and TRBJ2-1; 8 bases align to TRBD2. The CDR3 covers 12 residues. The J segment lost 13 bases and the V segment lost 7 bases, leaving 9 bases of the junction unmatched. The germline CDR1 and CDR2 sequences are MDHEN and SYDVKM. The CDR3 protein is CASTRSGGPQFF. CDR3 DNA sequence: TGTGCCAGCACCCGATCGGGGGGGCCCCAGTTCTTC.

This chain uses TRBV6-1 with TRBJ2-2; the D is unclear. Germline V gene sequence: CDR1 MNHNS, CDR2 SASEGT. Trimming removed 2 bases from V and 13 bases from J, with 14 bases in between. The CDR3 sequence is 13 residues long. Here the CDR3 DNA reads TGTGCCAGCAGTGAAAACCGCCAGCCGGCGCTGTTTTTT. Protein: CASSENRQPALFF.

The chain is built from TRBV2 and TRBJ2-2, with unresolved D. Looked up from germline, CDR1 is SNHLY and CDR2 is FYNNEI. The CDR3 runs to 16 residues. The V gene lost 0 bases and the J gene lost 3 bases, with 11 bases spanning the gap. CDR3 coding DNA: TGTGCCAGCAGTGAAGCCTGGGCGTGGGACACCGGGGAGCTGTTTTTT. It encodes CASSEAWAWDTGELFF.

The CDR3 spells CASTSGAGKSGELFF. For the CDR3, the DNA is TGTGCCAGCACCTCCGGCGCGGGCAAATCCGGGGAGCTGTTTTTT. The V call is TRBV27, the J call TRBJ2-2, with a possible D match to TRBD2 (5 bases). Germline CDR1 reads MNHEY; CDR2 reads SMNVEV (reference sequence). The V and J ends lost 7 bases and 6 bases respectively, with 18 bases between them. This CDR3 has 15 residues.

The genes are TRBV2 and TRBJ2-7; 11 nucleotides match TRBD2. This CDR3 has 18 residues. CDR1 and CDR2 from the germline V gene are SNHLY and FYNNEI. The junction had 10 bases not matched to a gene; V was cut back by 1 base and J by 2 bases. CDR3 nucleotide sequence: TGTGCCAGCAGTGAAGGACTAGCGGGAACGTGGGGGGCCTACGAGCAGTACTTC. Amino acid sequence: CASSEGLAGTWGAYEQYF.

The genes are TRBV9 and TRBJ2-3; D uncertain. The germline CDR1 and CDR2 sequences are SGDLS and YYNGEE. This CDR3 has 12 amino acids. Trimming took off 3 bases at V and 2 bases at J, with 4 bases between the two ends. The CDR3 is CASSGHTDTQYF. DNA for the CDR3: TGTGCCAGCAGCGGACACACAGATACGCAGTATTTT. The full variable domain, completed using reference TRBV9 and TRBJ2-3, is DSGVTQTPKHLITATGQRVTLRCSPRSGDLSVYWYQQSLDQGLQFLIQYYNGEERAKGNILERFSAQQFPDLHSELNLSSLELGDSALYFCASSGHTDTQYFGPGTRLTVL.

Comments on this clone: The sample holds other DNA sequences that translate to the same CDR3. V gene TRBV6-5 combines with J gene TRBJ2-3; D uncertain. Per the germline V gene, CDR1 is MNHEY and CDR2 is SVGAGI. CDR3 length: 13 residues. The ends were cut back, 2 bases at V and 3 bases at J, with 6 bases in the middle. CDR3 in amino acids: CASSYRSTDTQYF. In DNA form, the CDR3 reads TGTGCCAGCAGTTACAGAAGTACAGATACGCAGTATTTT.